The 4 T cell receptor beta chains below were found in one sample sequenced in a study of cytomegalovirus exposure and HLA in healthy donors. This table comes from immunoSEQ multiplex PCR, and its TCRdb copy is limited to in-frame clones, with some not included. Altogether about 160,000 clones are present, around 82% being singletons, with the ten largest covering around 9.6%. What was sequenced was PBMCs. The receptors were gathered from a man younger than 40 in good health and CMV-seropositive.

The CDR3 sequence is CASSIGTGDPTEAFF. In DNA form, the CDR3 reads TGTGCCAGTAGTATAGGTACAGGGGACCCCACTGAAGCTTTCTTT. The gene calls are TRBV19 and TRBJ1-1; 7 bases agree with TRBD1. Germline trimming cut 1 base from V and 4 bases from J; bases unmatched to any gene: 6. The CDR3 sequence is 15 residues long. Germline V gene sequence: CDR1 LNHDA, CDR2 SQIVND (reference sequence).

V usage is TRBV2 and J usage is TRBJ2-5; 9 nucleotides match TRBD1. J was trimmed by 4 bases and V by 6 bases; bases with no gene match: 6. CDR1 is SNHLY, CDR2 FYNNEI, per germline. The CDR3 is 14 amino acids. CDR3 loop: CASSQDRGRETQYF. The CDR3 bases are TGTGCCAGCAGCCAGGACAGGGGACGAGAGACCCAGTACTTC.

CDR3 loop: CASSQTSGTGYEQYF. CDR3 bases: TGTGCCAGCAGTCAAACGTCCGGGACTGGATACGAGCAGTACTTC. The V call is TRBV6-6, the J call TRBJ2-7; D perhaps matches TRBD2 (6 bases). Germline CDR1 reads MNHNY; CDR2 reads SVGAGI (reference sequence). With 5 bases removed from V and 4 bases from J, the gap between germline ends came to 18 bases. The CDR3 has 15 residues.

CDR3 DNA: TGTGCCAGCAGTGGTACAGGAGCGGAGACCCAGTACTTC. This sequence encodes CASSGTGAETQYF. The genes are TRBV6-1 and TRBJ2-5; a possible D gene is TRBD1 (5 bases). Germline CDR1 is MNHNS and CDR2 is SASEGT. Between the trimmed V and J ends, which lost 4 bases and 5 bases, there was a span of 11 bases. This CDR3 spans 13 amino acids.